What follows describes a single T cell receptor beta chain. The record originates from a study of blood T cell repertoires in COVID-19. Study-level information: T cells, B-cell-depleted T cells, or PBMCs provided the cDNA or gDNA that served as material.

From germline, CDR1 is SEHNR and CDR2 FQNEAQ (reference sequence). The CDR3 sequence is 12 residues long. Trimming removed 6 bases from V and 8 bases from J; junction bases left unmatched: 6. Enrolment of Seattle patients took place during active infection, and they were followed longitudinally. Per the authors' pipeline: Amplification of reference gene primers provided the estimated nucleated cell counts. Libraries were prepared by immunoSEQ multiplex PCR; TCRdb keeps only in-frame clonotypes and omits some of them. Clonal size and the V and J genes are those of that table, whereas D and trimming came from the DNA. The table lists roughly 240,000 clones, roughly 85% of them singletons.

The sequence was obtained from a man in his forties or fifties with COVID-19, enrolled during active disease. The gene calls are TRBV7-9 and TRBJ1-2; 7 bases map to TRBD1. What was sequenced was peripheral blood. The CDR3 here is CASSTGVEGYTF. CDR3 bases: TGTGCCAGCAGTACAGGGGTAGAGGGCTACACCTTC.